The 19 T cell receptor beta chains below all came from one sample that was sequenced in a study of T cell changes during pregnancy in multiple sclerosis. Method: immunoSEQ multiplex PCR; TCRdb's copy keeps in-frame clones and lacks some. The table shows around 69,000 clones, with around 93% occurring only once. The specimen was peripheral blood, collected in the first trimester of pregnancy. These receptors originate from a female donor with multiple sclerosis, enrolled in a pregnancy study.

Only one count was recorded for this clone. The rearrangement joins TRBV7-2 to TRBJ1-1, with D possibly TRBD1 on 5 matching bases. Trimming removed 7 bases at V and 4 bases at J, with 16 bases between. Germline loops: CDR1 SGHTA, CDR2 FQGNSA. This CDR3 has 14 residues. The CDR3: CASTPWGDGTEAFF. CDR3 in DNA: TGTGCCAGCACCCCCTGGGGGGATGGCACTGAAGCTTTCTTT. The variable domain in full, with the rest retrieved from reference TRBV7-2 and TRBJ1-1, is GAGVSQSPSNKVTEKGKDVELRCDPISGHTALYWYRQSLGQGLEFLIYFQGNSAPDKSGLPSDRFSAERTGGSVSTLTIQRTQQEDSAVYLCASTPWGDGTEAFFGQGTRLTVV.

The chain couples TRBV18 to TRBJ2-1, with TRBD2 matching 12 bases. Per germline, CDR1 KGHSH and CDR2 LQKENI. V lost 5 bases, J lost 6 bases, and 20 bases stayed unmatched. There are 20 residues in the CDR3. The CDR3 is CASSSPLAGGPSRNGNEQFF. The CDR3 coding sequence is TGTGCCAGCTCATCCCCGCTAGCGGGAGGGCCTAGCCGGAATGGCAATGAGCAGTTCTTC.

The chain employs TRBV27 and TRBJ2-5, with D possibly being TRBD2 (6 bases). The CDR3 is 16 residues long. The V and J ends lost 4 bases and 3 bases respectively, with 18 bases between them. Germline V CDR1 and CDR2: MNHEY, SMNVEV (reference sequence). The CDR3 bases are TGTGCCAGCAGTTCCCGCCTGCCCGGGGGAAAAGAGACCCAGTACTTC. Residues: CASSSRLPGGKETQYF.

The gene calls are TRBV27 and TRBJ2-7, with 10 bases identical to TRBD1. The CDR3 spans 15 residues. The ends lost 2 bases at V and 2 bases at J; junction bases unmatched: 3. The germline gives CDR1 MNHEY, CDR2 SMNVEV (reference sequence). Here the CDR3 reads CASSLGTGDPYEQYF. The DNA of the CDR3 is TGTGCCAGCAGTTTAGGGACAGGGGACCCCTACGAGCAGTACTTC.

This clone appeared once. V gene TRBV18 combines with J gene TRBJ1-2; D is unclear. V was cut by 6 bases and J by 8 bases, with 22 bases left in between. The length of the CDR3 is 15 residues. Germline loops: CDR1 KGHSH, CDR2 LQKENI. As DNA, the CDR3 is TGTGCCAGCTCGCCAAAACTCGGGGAACTGATGGGCTACACCTTC. Encoded protein: CASSPKLGELMGYTF.

The rearrangement joins TRBV19 to TRBJ2-7, with a weak D call TRBD1 (6 bases). In germline, CDR1 is LNHDA, CDR2 SQIVND (reference sequence). Trimming cost V 5 bases and J 4 bases, with 12 bases left between them. CDR3 size: 13 residues. CDR3 bases: TGTGCCAGTAGTGTTGAACAGGGTTACGAGCAGTACTTC. Translating it yields CASSVEQGYEQYF.

Here the CDR3 DNA reads TGTGCCAGCACCCGAGAAGAGGATCCTCCAATGGCGCAGTATTTT. Protein: CASTREEDPPMAQYF. The rearrangement uses TRBV11-3 and TRBJ2-3, with D hard to call. The CDR3 totals 15 residues. V gave up 7 bases and J gave up 10 bases, with 24 bases separating them. CDR1 SGHNT and CDR2 YENEEA come from the germline V gene.

The chain has TRBV2 and TRBJ1-2; D is undetermined. With 3 bases removed from V and 5 bases from J, the gap between germline ends came to 13 bases. CDR3 length: 14 amino acids. In germline, CDR1 is SNHLY, CDR2 FYNNEI. The CDR3 region is CASSDAGVWYGYTF. CDR3 nucleotide sequence: TGTGCCAGCAGTGACGCCGGGGTATGGTATGGCTACACCTTC.

The chain employs TRBV19 and TRBJ2-4; 10 nucleotides line up with TRBD2. The CDR3 sequence is 16 residues long. The V and J ends lost 4 bases and 2 bases, in that order; junction bases with no gene match: 5. Germline CDR1 LNHDA, CDR2 SQIVND (reference sequence). The CDR3 protein is CASSNLAGVSKNIQYF. CDR3 sequence (DNA): TGTGCCAGTAGTAACCTAGCGGGAGTTTCCAAAAACATTCAGTACTTC.

The chain joins TRBV7-9 to TRBJ1-2, with 10 bases that match TRBD1. Germline V gene data show CDR1 as SEHNR and CDR2 as FQNEAQ (reference sequence). V dropped 5 bases and J dropped 5; count of bases not matched to a gene: 11. The CDR3 is 16 amino acids. Here the CDR3 reads CASSPRQGAGGYGYTF. The CDR3 coding sequence is TGTGCCAGCAGCCCACGACAGGGGGCCGGTGGGTATGGCTACACCTTC.

The chain carries TRBV7-2 and TRBJ2-1, with TRBD2 matching over 8 bases. Germline CDR1 reads SGHTA; CDR2 reads FQGNSA. The CDR3 length is 16 residues. With 2 bases clipped from V and 7 bases from J, the junction kept 10 bases outside the gene matches. The CDR3 DNA sequence: TGTGCCAGCAGCTTAACCGGGACTAGTAAGACTAATGAGCAGTTCTTC. Amino acids: CASSLTGTSKTNEQFF.

The gene calls are TRBV27 and TRBJ2-3, with 7 nucleotides matching TRBD2. J lost 2 bases, V lost 5 bases, and 10 bases had no gene match. This CDR3 comprises 16 residues. Germline CDR1 reads MNHEY; CDR2 reads SMNVEV (reference sequence). The CDR3 DNA reads TGTGCCAGCAGTCCACACGGGGGACTACACACAGATACGCAGTATTTT. It is translated as CASSPHGGLHTDTQYF.

This clone was observed a handful of times. V usage is TRBV30 and J usage is TRBJ1-1, with a weak D call TRBD1 (5 bases). This CDR3 is built from 12 residues. Germline V gives CDR1 GTSNPN, CDR2 SVGIG (reference sequence). V lost 3 bases and J 4 bases, leaving 9 bases between the germline ends. The CDR3 is CAWRRRATEAFF. The CDR3 nucleotides are TGTGCCTGGAGGCGCAGGGCCACTGAAGCTTTCTTT.

V usage is TRBV19 and J usage is TRBJ2-1; 7 nucleotides agree with TRBD2. The CDR3 extends over 13 amino acids. The germline gives CDR1 LNHDA, CDR2 SQIVND (reference sequence). V dropped 7 bases and J dropped 6; count of bases not matched to a gene: 6. CDR3 nucleotide sequence: TGTGCCAGTACTGGGACGGGGGGCAATGAGCAGTTCTTC. Protein: CASTGTGGNEQFF.

The count of this clone is one. V and J are TRBV2 and TRBJ2-7; 9 positions match TRBD2. The CDR3 covers 14 residues. The germline V gene has CDR1 SNHLY and CDR2 FYNNEI. Unmatched junction bases numbered 12, after V lost 9 bases and J lost 6 bases. The CDR3, as DNA: TGTGCCAGTTTCCCGGGACTAGCTCGACTCGAGCAGTACTTC. Translated: CASFPGLARLEQYF.

V usage is TRBV9 and J usage is TRBJ1-1, with D possibly being TRBD1 (6 bases). CDR3 size: 14 residues. Per germline, CDR1 SGDLS and CDR2 YYNGEE. V lost 2 bases, J lost 0 bases, and 8 bases lay in between. DNA of the CDR3: TGTGCCAGCAGCGTCGGACAGATGAACACTGAAGCTTTCTTT. Amino acids: CASSVGQMNTEAFF. Using reference TRBV9 and TRBJ1-1 for the parts outside the CDR3, the full variable domain is DSGVTQTPKHLITATGQRVTLRCSPRSGDLSVYWYQQSLDQGLQFLIQYYNGEERAKGNILERFSAQQFPDLHSELNLSSLELGDSALYFCASSVGQMNTEAFFGQGTRLTVV.

The chain carries TRBV9 and TRBJ2-7, with 8 bases lining up with TRBD2. CDR3 size: 15 residues. The V and J ends lost 4 bases and 3 bases, in that order; junction bases with no gene match: 9. In germline, CDR1 is SGDLS, CDR2 YYNGEE. Written as DNA, the CDR3 is TGTGCCAGCAGCATCTCAGCGGGAGCCGGCTACGAGCAGTACTTC. Residues: CASSISAGAGYEQYF.

In its sample, this clone was seen once. The CDR3 reads CASSIDPGSPQPQHF. Here the CDR3 DNA reads TGTGCCAGTAGTATAGATCCGGGGTCACCTCAGCCCCAGCATTTT. The rearrangement joins TRBV19 to TRBJ1-5; no clear D. CDR3 length: 15 amino acids. The V end lost 0 bases, the J end lost 6 bases, and 12 bases lay between the germline ends. Looked up from germline, CDR1 is LNHDA and CDR2 is SQIVND (reference sequence).

CDR3 bases: TGTGCCTGGAGTGGAGGGAAAGAGACCCAGTACTTC. This encodes CAWSGGKETQYF. The V call is TRBV30, the J call TRBJ2-5, with D tentatively TRBD2 (5 bases). The CDR3 has 12 residues. Germline values: CDR1 GTSNPN, CDR2 SVGIG (reference sequence). V lost 1 base to trimming and J lost 3 bases, with 6 bases between them.